Listed below are T cell receptor beta chains from one sample, sequenced in a study of cytomegalovirus exposure and HLA in healthy donors. Libraries were prepared by immunoSEQ multiplex PCR; TCRdb keeps only in-frame clonotypes and omits some of them. This sample has around 120,000 clones, with roughly 82% found just once. Material for sequencing was PBMCs. Receptors were obtained from a boy between 10 and 17 years old in good health and CMV-seronegative. Each CDR3 is given with its conserved first and last residue. The D gene is left open where the match is weak. Clone size is given for some rows only: seen once, a few or many times, or a class if the clone is expanded.

size | D | length | J | V | CDR3 | DNA
NA | TRBD1 | 16 | TRBJ2-7 | TRBV5-4 | CASSSAEDRAHDEQYF | TGTGCCAGCAGCAGTGCCGAAGACAGGGCACACGACGAGCAGTACTTC
few | NA | 12 | TRBJ2-5 | TRBV6-6 | CASALGGETQYF | TGTGCCAGCGCCTTAGGGGGAGAGACCCAGTACTTC
NA | TRBD1 | 15 | TRBJ2-3 | TRBV19 | CASSLGQGWTDTQYF | TGTGCCAGTAGCCTGGGACAGGGTTGGACAGATACGCAGTATTTT
once | TRBD2 | 13 | TRBJ2-5 | TRBV9 | CASSVVERGPQYF | TGTGCCAGCAGCGTAGTTGAGCGGGGGCCCCAGTACTTC
NA | TRBD2 | 14 | TRBJ2-7 | TRBV9 | CASSTSGGPYEQYF | TGTGCCAGCTCGACTAGCGGGGGGCCCTACGAGCAGTACTTC
NA | TRBD1 | 15 | TRBJ2-7 | TRBV5-1 | CASSFYTGARYEQYF | TGCGCCAGCAGCTTCTACACAGGGGCTCGTTACGAGCAGTACTTC
few | TRBD2 | 15 | TRBJ2-1 | TRBV2 | CASSPTSGTYNEQFF | TGTGCCAGCAGCCCGACTAGCGGGACTTACAATGAGCAGTTCTTC
NA | NA | 19 | TRBJ2-1 | TRBV4-1 | CASSQDNDGNLRSYNEQFF | TGCGCCAGCAGCCAAGATAACGACGGGAATCTAAGGTCCTACAATGAGCAGTTCTTC
NA | NA | 16 | TRBJ2-1 | TRBV5-1 | CASSLVGGATGNEQFF | TGCGCCAGCAGCTTGGTTGGCGGGGCCACTGGAAATGAGCAGTTCTTC
NA | TRBD1 | 15 | TRBJ2-7 | TRBV7-9 | CASRESGTGPYEQYF | TGTGCCAGCAGAGAATCCGGGACAGGGCCCTACGAGCAGTACTTC
once | NA | 17 | TRBJ2-6 | TRBV11-1 | CASSLRQIPSGANVLTF | TGTGCCAGCAGCTTGCGGCAGATTCCTTCTGGGGCCAACGTCCTGACTTTC
NA | TRBD1 | 14 | TRBJ1-3 | TRBV28 | CASSVDRAGNTIYF | TGTGCCAGCAGCGTTGACAGGGCTGGAAACACCATATATTTT
NA | NA | 12 | TRBJ2-1 | TRBV27 | CASMGGYNEQFF | TGTGCCAGCATGGGGGGTTACAATGAGCAGTTCTTC
NA | TRBD1 | 15 | TRBJ1-4 | TRBV19 | CASSVPGQGSEKLFF | TGTGCCAGTAGTGTACCGGGACAGGGGAGTGAAAAACTGTTTTTT
NA | NA | 14 | TRBJ2-6 | TRBV30 | CAWTGLTGANVLTF | TGTGCCTGGACGGGACTCACTGGGGCCAACGTCCTGACTTTC
once | TRBD2 | 13 | TRBJ2-7 | TRBV19 | CASSGREGDEQYF | TGTGCCAGTAGTGGGAGGGAGGGCGACGAGCAGTACTTC
few | TRBD1 | 16 | TRBJ2-1 | TRBV11-1 | CASRLRPGQGSHEQFF | TGTGCCAGCAGATTAAGACCGGGACAGGGATCCCATGAGCAGTTCTTC
NA | NA | 15 | TRBJ2-2 | TRBV27 | CASSLAGQITGELFF | TGTGCCAGCAGTTTGGCGGGACAGATCACCGGGGAGCTGTTTTTT
NA | NA | 14 | TRBJ1-2 | TRBV27 | CASSLSGGLDGYTF | TGTGCCAGCAGTTTATCCGGGGGGCTGGATGGCTACACCTTC
NA | NA | 17 | TRBJ2-3 | TRBV6-4 | CASIKNGLPTSTDTQYF | TGTGCCAGCATTAAGAATGGGCTACCCACGAGCACAGATACGCAGTATTTT
NA | NA | 15 | TRBJ2-3 | TRBV18 | CASSPGRDYTDTQYF | TGTGCCAGCTCACCAGGCAGGGATTACACAGATACGCAGTATTTT
NA | TRBD1 | 15 | TRBJ2-7 | TRBV30 | CAWSTGTGAGYEQYF | TGTGCCTGGAGTACCGGGACAGGGGCAGGCTACGAGCAGTACTTC
NA | NA | 15 | TRBJ1-2 | TRBV9 | CASSGGGGSNYGYTF | TGTGCCAGCAGCGGTGGGGGGGGGAGTAACTATGGCTACACCTTC
NA | TRBD1 | 14 | TRBJ2-1 | TRBV5-1 | CASRRQGAYNEQFF | TGCGCCAGCAGACGACAGGGGGCCTACAATGAGCAGTTCTTC
few | NA | 13 | TRBJ2-5 | TRBV6-5 | CASSYGTRETQYF | TGTGCCAGCAGTTACGGGACTCGCGAGACCCAGTACTTC
NA | NA | 11 | TRBJ2-1 | TRBV7-9 | CASSITRRRFF | TGTGCCAGCAGCATAACCCGGAGGAGGTTCTTC
NA | TRBD2 | 14 | TRBJ2-2 | TRBV9 | CASSWGGDTGELFF | TGTGCCAGCAGCTGGGGGGGGGACACCGGGGAGCTGTTTTTT
NA | TRBD2 | 15 | TRBJ2-7 | TRBV4-1 | CASSPSGTSLYEQYF | TGCGCCAGCAGCCCATCCGGGACTAGTTTGTACGAGCAGTACTTC
NA | TRBD2 | 18 | TRBJ2-2 | TRBV7-2 | CASVRRAGGPGNTGELFF | TGTGCCAGCGTGCGACGAGCGGGAGGGCCGGGGAACACCGGGGAGCTGTTTTTT
NA | TRBD1 | 12 | TRBJ1-1 | TRBV6-5 | CASSRRQGEAFF | TGTGCCAGCAGCCGCCGACAGGGTGAAGCTTTCTTT
NA | TRBD1 | 19 | TRBJ1-3 | TRBV10-3 | CAIPPPGQGNTWRGNTIYF | TGTGCCATCCCTCCTCCGGGACAGGGGAATACTTGGAGGGGAAACACCATATATTTT
NA | NA | 14 | TRBJ1-4 | TRBV2 | CASSGGLANEKLFF | TGTGCCAGCAGCGGGGGGCTGGCTAATGAAAAACTGTTTTTT
NA | TRBD2 | 16 | TRBJ2-3 | TRBV9 | CASSVGLAVSTDTQYF | TGTGCCAGCAGCGTAGGGCTAGCGGTTAGCACAGATACGCAGTATTTT
NA | NA | 13 | TRBJ1-4 | TRBV19 | CASSPDGGEKLFF | TGTGCCAGTAGTCCGGACGGAGGGGAAAAACTGTTTTTT
NA | NA | 17 | TRBJ1-1 | TRBV7-9 | CSSSLEWEGTRNTEAFF | TGTTCCAGCAGCTTAGAGTGGGAGGGGACGCGAAACACTGAAGCTTTCTTT
NA | NA | 15 | TRBJ2-7 | TRBV7-9 | CASSTPVGGEYEQYF | TGTGCCAGCAGCACCCCGGTGGGGGGAGAATACGAGCAGTACTTC
NA | NA | 11 | TRBJ1-1 | TRBV19 | CASVFGTEAFF | TGTGCCAGTGTGTTCGGCACTGAAGCTTTCTTT
NA | NA | 16 | TRBJ2-1 | TRBV30 | CAWSRFGGGSSYEQFF | TGTGCCTGGAGTAGATTTGGGGGCGGGAGTAGCTATGAGCAGTTCTTC